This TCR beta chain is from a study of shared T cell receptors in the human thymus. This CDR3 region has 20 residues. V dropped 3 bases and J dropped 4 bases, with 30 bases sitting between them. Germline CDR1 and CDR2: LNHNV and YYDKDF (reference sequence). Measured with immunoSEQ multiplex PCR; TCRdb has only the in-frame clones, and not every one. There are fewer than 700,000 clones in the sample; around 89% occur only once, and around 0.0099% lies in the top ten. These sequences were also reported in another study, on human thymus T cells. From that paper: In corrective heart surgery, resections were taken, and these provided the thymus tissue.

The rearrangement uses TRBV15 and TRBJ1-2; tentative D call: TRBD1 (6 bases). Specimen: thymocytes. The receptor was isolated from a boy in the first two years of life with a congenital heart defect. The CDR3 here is CATSRGLGGIRAAFSYGYTF. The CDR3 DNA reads TGTGCCACCAGCAGGGGACTAGGGGGAATAAGGGCAGCCTTCTCCTATGGCTACACCTTC.